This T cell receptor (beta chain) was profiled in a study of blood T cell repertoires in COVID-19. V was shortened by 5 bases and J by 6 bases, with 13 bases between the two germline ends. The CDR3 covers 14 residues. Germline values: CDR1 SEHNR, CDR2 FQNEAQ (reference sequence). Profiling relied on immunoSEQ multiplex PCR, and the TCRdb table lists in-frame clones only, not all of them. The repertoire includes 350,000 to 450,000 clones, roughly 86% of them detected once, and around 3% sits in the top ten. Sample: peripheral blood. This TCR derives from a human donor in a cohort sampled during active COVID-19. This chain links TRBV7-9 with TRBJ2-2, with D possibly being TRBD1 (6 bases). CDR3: CASSLASGAGELFF. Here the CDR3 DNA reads TGTGCCAGCAGCCTGGCCTCAGGGGCCGGGGAGCTGTTTTTT.